These T cell receptor beta chains were read from a single sample in a study of blood T cells in healthy people across ages. MiXCR was run by TCRdb on the 5' RACE reads, yielding one entry per CDR3 protein. The profile shows about 1,400,000 distinct CDR3 sequences, about 43% of them singletons. The specimen was blood. All receptors come from a woman aged 18-29 years in good health. The CDR3 runs from the conserved cysteine through the conserved F or W. A D gene is named only where the DNA matches it firmly. The size field is filled for only some rows; it gives once, few, many or a size class.

d_call: NA
clone_size: few
v_call: TRBV12-3/TRBV12-4
j_call: TRBJ2-7
cdr3_aa: CASSLRGGTLYEQYF
cdr3_nt: TGTGCCAGCAGTTTAAGGGGGGGGACACTCTACGAGCAGTACTTC

d_call: TRBD2
clone_size: few
v_call: TRBV7-2
j_call: TRBJ2-7
cdr3_aa: CASSLELAGPYEQYF
cdr3_nt: TGTGCCAGCAGCTTGGAACTAGCGGGCCCCTACGAGCAGTACTTC

d_call: TRBD2
clone_size: NA
v_call: TRBV5-1
j_call: TRBJ2-1
cdr3_aa: CASSLGGRALSRNEQFF
cdr3_nt: TGCGCCAGCAGCTTGGGAGGGAGGGCCCTTTCGCGGAATGAGCAGTTCTTC

d_call: NA
clone_size: few
v_call: TRBV6-2/TRBV6-3
j_call: TRBJ1-4
cdr3_aa: CASSSVPKNEKLFF
cdr3_nt: TGTGCCAGCAGTTCGGTTCCTAAAAATGAAAAACTGTTTTTT

d_call: NA
clone_size: few
v_call: TRBV20-1
j_call: TRBJ1-1
cdr3_aa: CSARATQLAEAFF
cdr3_nt: TGCAGTGCTAGAGCAACACAGCTAGCTGAAGCTTTCTTT

d_call: TRBD2
clone_size: NA
v_call: TRBV27
j_call: TRBJ2-7
cdr3_aa: CASNKAGGLPYKQYF
cdr3_nt: TGTGCCAGCAATAAGGCGGGGGGTTTGCCCTACAAGCAGTACTTC

d_call: NA
clone_size: few
v_call: TRBV20-1
j_call: TRBJ2-1
cdr3_aa: CSASNPQGWNEQFF
cdr3_nt: TGCAGTGCGTCAAACCCCCAGGGGTGGAATGAGCAGTTCTTC

d_call: TRBD1
clone_size: NA
v_call: TRBV5-1
j_call: TRBJ2-3
cdr3_aa: CASSPPGTASTDTQYF
cdr3_nt: TGCGCCAGCAGCCCACCCGGGACAGCTAGCACAGATACGCAGTATTTT

d_call: NA
clone_size: NA
v_call: TRBV12-3/TRBV12-4
j_call: TRBJ1-4
cdr3_aa: CASSRKGTAGATNEKLFF
cdr3_nt: TGTGCCAGCAGTAGGAAAGGGACGGCGGGGGCAACTAATGAAAAACTGTTTTTT

d_call: TRBD2
clone_size: NA
v_call: TRBV6-1
j_call: TRBJ2-2
cdr3_aa: CASGWTSGGADTGELFF
cdr3_nt: TGTGCCAGCGGCTGGACTAGCGGGGGGGCCGACACCGGGGAGCTGTTTTTT

d_call: TRBD2
clone_size: few
v_call: TRBV6-6
j_call: TRBJ2-5
cdr3_aa: CASSYFTSGQETQYF
cdr3_nt: TGTGCCAGCAGTTACTTTACTAGCGGTCAAGAGACCCAGTACTTC

d_call: NA
clone_size: NA
v_call: TRBV10-3
j_call: TRBJ2-7
cdr3_aa: CAIKSRVFAYEQYF
cdr3_nt: TGTGCCATCAAAAGCAGGGTATTCGCCTACGAGCAGTACTTC

d_call: TRBD2
clone_size: NA
v_call: TRBV12-3/TRBV12-4
j_call: TRBJ2-2
cdr3_aa: CASSHYPRTSGNTGELFF
cdr3_nt: TGTGCCAGCAGCCATTATCCCAGGACTAGCGGAAACACCGGGGAGCTGTTTTTT

d_call: NA
clone_size: NA
v_call: TRBV5-1
j_call: TRBJ1-6
cdr3_aa: CASSLEGGLNSPLHF
cdr3_nt: TGCGCCAGCAGCTTGGAGGGGGGCCTTAATTCACCCCTCCACTTT

d_call: TRBD2
clone_size: once
v_call: TRBV4-1
j_call: TRBJ2-4
cdr3_aa: CASSQVAGGDNEQYF
cdr3_nt: TGCGCCAGCAGCCAAGTAGCGGGGGGAGACAATGAGCAGTACTTC

d_call: TRBD2
clone_size: NA
v_call: TRBV5-5
j_call: TRBJ2-1
cdr3_aa: CASSPLAGMYNEQFF
cdr3_nt: TGTGCCAGCAGTCCCCTAGCGGGAATGTACAATGAGCAGTTCTTC

d_call: NA
clone_size: once
v_call: TRBV24-1
j_call: TRBJ2-3
cdr3_aa: CATSDRSPDTQYF
cdr3_nt: TGTGCCACCAGTGACCGGAGCCCAGATACGCAGTATTTT

d_call: TRBD1
clone_size: NA
v_call: TRBV28
j_call: TRBJ1-2
cdr3_aa: CASSPGGPLNYGYTF
cdr3_nt: TGTGCCAGCAGCCCAGGGGGCCCCCTTAACTATGGCTACACCTTC

d_call: TRBD1
clone_size: NA
v_call: TRBV28
j_call: TRBJ1-4
cdr3_aa: CASSSVKETGGGEKLFF
cdr3_nt: TGTGCCAGCAGTTCCGTAAAGGAGACAGGGGGCGGTGAAAAACTGTTTTTT

d_call: TRBD2
clone_size: many
v_call: TRBV5-4
j_call: TRBJ2-5
cdr3_aa: CASSGTSGQETQYF
cdr3_nt: TGTGCCAGCAGCGGTACTAGCGGCCAAGAGACCCAGTACTTC

d_call: NA
clone_size: NA
v_call: TRBV25-1
j_call: TRBJ2-1
cdr3_aa: CASRKETQFF
cdr3_nt: TGTGCCAGCAGGAAGGAGACCCAGTTCTTC

d_call: NA
clone_size: NA
v_call: TRBV5-1
j_call: TRBJ2-1
cdr3_aa: CASSGTAQEQFF
cdr3_nt: TGCGCCAGCAGCGGGACGGCCCAGGAGCAGTTCTTC